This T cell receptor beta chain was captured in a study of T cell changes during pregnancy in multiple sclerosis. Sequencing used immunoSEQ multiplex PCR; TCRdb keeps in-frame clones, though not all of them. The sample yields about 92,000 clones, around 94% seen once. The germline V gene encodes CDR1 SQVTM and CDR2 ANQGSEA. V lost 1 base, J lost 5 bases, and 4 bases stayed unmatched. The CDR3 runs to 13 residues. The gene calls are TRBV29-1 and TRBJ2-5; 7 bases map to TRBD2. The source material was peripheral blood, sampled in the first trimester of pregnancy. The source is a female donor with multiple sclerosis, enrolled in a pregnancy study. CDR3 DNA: TGCAGCGTTGAAGGTTACGGGAGGGAGACCCAGTACTTC. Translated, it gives CSVEGYGRETQYF.